Shown below are 22 T cell receptor beta chains from a single sample sequenced in a study of beta chain features in type 1 diabetes. Expressed TCRB transcripts got sequenced, as all isolated RNA was reverse transcribed. Method: immunoSEQ multiplex PCR; TCRdb's copy keeps in-frame clones and lacks some. The sample carries about 930,000 clones, roughly 15% recorded once. Sequencing was performed on naive CD4+ T cells from blood. Receptors were obtained from a woman under 30 in good health.

This chain links TRBV7-3 with TRBJ2-1; perhaps TRBD1 as D (7 bases). The CDR3 totals 15 residues. Germline CDR1 reads SGHTA; CDR2 reads FQGTGA. Trimming took off 2 bases at V and 4 bases at J, with 12 bases between the two ends. CDR3 region: CASSLGGTVYNEQFF. In DNA, the CDR3 is TGTGCCAGCAGCTTAGGAGGGACAGTTTACAATGAGCAGTTCTTC. The whole variable domain, filled in from reference TRBV7-3 and TRBJ2-1, reads GAGVSQTPSNKVTEKGKYVELRCDPISGHTALYWYRQSLGQGPEFLIYFQGTGAADDSGLPNDRFFAVRPEGSVSTLKIQRTERGDSAVYLCASSLGGTVYNEQFFGPGTRLTVL.

A few counts support this clone. The chain has TRBV7-2 and TRBJ1-2; a possible D gene is TRBD1 (6 bases). Trimming removed 5 bases at V and 7 bases at J, with 14 bases between. The CDR3 consists of 13 residues. Germline-derived CDR1 and CDR2 are SGHTA and FQGNSA. The CDR3 spells CASSATGSGGYTF. CDR3 DNA: TGTGCCAGCAGCGCTACAGGGAGCGGTGGCTACACCTTC.

This chain links TRBV9 with TRBJ2-1, with D maybe TRBD2 (5 bases). Trimming took off 5 bases at V and 0 bases at J, with 12 bases between the two ends. CDR1 and CDR2 (germline): SGDLS, YYNGEE. CDR3 length: 15 amino acids. The CDR3 DNA follows: TGTGCCAGCAGTTTAGCGCCTAGCTCCTACAATGAGCAGTTCTTC. The encoded protein is CASSLAPSSYNEQFF.

This clone was seen only a few times. J is TRBJ2-3 and V is TRBV7-9, with a weak D call TRBD2 (6 bases). V was clipped by 5 bases and J by 4 bases, with 7 bases between them. Germline CDR1 and CDR2: SEHNR and FQNEAQ (reference sequence). The CDR3 runs to 12 residues. CDR3 region: CASSGDSDTQYF. The CDR3 nucleotides read TGTGCCAGCAGCGGGGACTCAGATACGCAGTATTTT.

The chain recombines TRBV6-6 with TRBJ2-7; possibly TRBD1 or TRBD2 for D (6 bases each). With 2 bases removed from V and 4 bases from J, the gap between germline ends came to 15 bases. The CDR3 has 15 residues. The germline V gene encodes CDR1 MNHNY and CDR2 SVGAGI (reference sequence). The CDR3 nucleotides read TGTGCCAGCAGTTACAGGTTAGGGGGGAAGTACGAGCAGTACTTC. Translating gives CASSYRLGGKYEQYF.

CDR3 nucleotides: TGTGCCAGCAGATTATACACCGGGGAGCTGTTTTTT. Its protein product is CASRLYTGELFF. The V and J genes are TRBV6-1 and TRBJ2-2; D gene ambiguous. The ends were cut back, 6 bases at V and 3 bases at J, with 5 bases in the middle. This CDR3 has 12 amino acids. Germline V gene data show CDR1 as MNHNS and CDR2 as SASEGT.

V is TRBV4-2 and J is TRBJ1-5; the D is unclear. This CDR3 spans 14 amino acids. V lost 0 bases and J 6 bases, leaving 9 bases between the germline ends. Germline CDR1 reads LGHNA; CDR2 reads YNFKEQ. The CDR3 DNA is TGTGCCAGCAGCCAAGAAGCCCCCGGTCAGCCCCAGCATTTT. It codes for CASSQEAPGQPQHF.

This clone occurred a few times. The chain joins TRBV5-4 to TRBJ2-1; TRBD2 matches at 9 bases. Germline V gene lookup returns CDR1 SGHNT and CDR2 YYREEE (reference sequence). V trimming: 4 bases; J trimming: 1 base; junction bases outside the gene matches: 3. This CDR3 is built from 15 residues. CDR3 nucleotides: TGTGCCAGCAGCCCGAGCGGGAGGTCCTACAATGAGCAGTTCTTC. It codes for CASSPSGRSYNEQFF. The full variable domain, its missing parts supplied by reference TRBV5-4 and TRBJ2-1, is ETGVTQSPTHLIKTRGQQVTLRCSSQSGHNTVSWYQQALGQGPQFIFQYYREEENGRGNFPPRFSGLQFPNYSSELNVNALELDDSALYLCASSPSGRSYNEQFFGPGTRLTVL.

This clone showed up just a few times. The chain carries TRBV28 and TRBJ2-1; D remains unclear. The CDR3 contains 12 residues. The ends were cut back, 6 bases at V and 15 bases at J, with 18 bases in the middle. CDR1 and CDR2 (germline): MDHEN, SYDVKM. The DNA for the CDR3 is TGTGCCAGCAGACAGAAAAAGCTAGACCCGTTCTTC. Protein: CASRQKKLDPFF.

This clone was observed a few times. The chain carries TRBV4-3 and TRBJ2-3; 7 bases match TRBD2. The CDR3 is made up of 19 amino acids. Germline V gene data show CDR1 as LGHNA and CDR2 as YSLEER. The V gene end was trimmed by 0 bases and the J gene end by 5 bases; junction bases not matched to a gene: 17. The CDR3: CASSQDFSLGLAEVDTQYF. The DNA of the CDR3 is TGCGCCAGCAGCCAAGATTTTAGCTTAGGGCTAGCGGAGGTAGATACGCAGTATTTT.

The chain is built from TRBV2 and TRBJ2-2; no definite D call. V was cut by 7 bases and J by 8 bases, with 14 bases left in between. Looked up from germline, CDR1 is SNHLY and CDR2 is FYNNEI. The CDR3 consists of 13 residues. The CDR3 sequence: CASNVKGPGELFF. The CDR3 nucleotides are TGTGCCAGCAATGTCAAGGGTCCGGGGGAGCTGTTTTTT.

This clone was counted a few times. The gene calls are TRBV5-1 and TRBJ1-1, with a possible D match to TRBD1 (6 bases). The CDR3 sequence is 13 residues long. Trimming removed 6 bases at V and 4 bases at J, with 13 bases between. Germline V gives CDR1 SGHRS, CDR2 YFSETQ. In nucleotides, the CDR3 is TGCGCCAGCAAGGGGGATGGTGGCACTGAAGCTTTCTTT. This gives the protein CASKGDGGTEAFF.

The V and J genes are TRBV4-3 and TRBJ1-6; 9 positions match TRBD1. The CDR3 totals 13 residues. V shed 4 bases and J 13 bases; nucleotides not matched to a gene: 5. Per germline, CDR1 LGHNA and CDR2 YSLEER. CDR3 region: CASSRDRGWPLHF. The CDR3 DNA reads TGCGCCAGCAGCCGCGACAGGGGGTGGCCCCTCCACTTT.

The rearrangement links TRBV11-2 to TRBJ2-5, with D unresolved. The CDR3 has 13 residues. V shed 2 bases and J shed 5 bases, with 9 bases lying between them. Looked up from germline, CDR1 is SGHAT and CDR2 is FQNNGV. The chain's CDR3 is CASSLMTYETQYF. The CDR3 DNA reads as TGTGCCAGCAGCTTAATGACGTATGAGACCCAGTACTTC.

The chain links TRBV7-2 to TRBJ2-5; 14 nucleotides align to TRBD2. The CDR3 loop spans 18 amino acids. In germline, CDR1 is SGHTA, CDR2 FQGNSA. Losses at the gene ends were 5 bases for V and 5 bases for J; bases not matched to a gene: 13. CDR3 region: CASSPRLGTSGSGETQYF. CDR3 coding DNA: TGTGCCAGCAGCCCTCGTTTAGGGACTAGCGGGAGCGGGGAGACCCAGTACTTC.

The genes are TRBV9 and TRBJ1-3; D possibly corresponds to TRBD1 (5 bases). CDR3 length: 18 residues. From germline, CDR1 is SGDLS and CDR2 YYNGEE. Trimming shortened V by 0 bases and J by 0 bases, and 16 bases separated the two germline ends. The DNA for the CDR3 is TGTGCCAGCAGCGTAGGGGGGAATTCACTTCTCTCTGGAAACACCATATATTTT. It encodes CASSVGGNSLLSGNTIYF.

This clone was counted between two and nine times. The CDR3 DNA is TGCAGCGTTGGGGCAGATACGCAGTATTTT. It yields the protein CSVGADTQYF. The chain recombines TRBV29-1 with TRBJ2-3; no firm D call. Germline assignment: CDR1 SQVTM and CDR2 ANQGSEA. This CDR3 region has 10 residues. Trimming removed 4 bases from V and 4 bases from J, with 3 bases in between.

This chain connects TRBV11-2 to TRBJ2-7, with TRBD2 matching 13 bases. The CDR3 consists of 15 residues. V lost 6 bases to trimming and J lost 4 bases; unmatched junction nucleotides: 6. Germline lookup yields CDR1 SGHAT and CDR2 FQNNGV. CDR3 in amino acids: CASSFPGLAGYEQYF. The CDR3, as DNA: TGTGCCAGCAGTTTCCCGGGACTAGCGGGGTACGAGCAGTACTTC.

On this clone: The sample holds other DNA sequences that translate to the same CDR3. The rearrangement uses TRBV5-1 and TRBJ2-1; D may match TRBD1 or TRBD2 (5 bases each). The CDR3 runs to 16 residues. The V end was cut by 0 bases, the J end by 0 bases, with 10 bases between. CDR1 is SGHRS, CDR2 YFSETQ, per germline. The CDR3 loop is CASSLGPGSSYNEQFF. The CDR3 nucleotides read TGCGCCAGCAGCTTGGGTCCAGGGAGCTCCTACAATGAGCAGTTCTTC.

This clone has only a few counts. The chain combines TRBV5-6 with TRBJ2-7; 10 nucleotides align to TRBD1. CDR1 is SGHDT and CDR2 is YYEEEE in the germline V gene. The CDR3 is 15 residues long. J lost 3 bases, V lost 3 bases, and 6 bases had no gene match. This CDR3 is CASSSTGQGFYEQYF. Written as DNA, the CDR3 is TGTGCCAGCAGCTCGACGGGACAGGGGTTCTACGAGCAGTACTTC.

The chain carries TRBV6-6 and TRBJ2-1; 11 bases line up with TRBD2. Looked up from germline, CDR1 is MNHNY and CDR2 is SVGAGI (reference sequence). V shed 0 bases and J 11 bases; nucleotides not matched to a gene: 6. The CDR3 has 15 amino acids. The CDR3: CASSYSSGRGDKQFF. The CDR3 DNA sequence: TGTGCCAGCAGTTACTCTAGCGGGAGGGGGGATAAGCAGTTCTTC.

The genes are TRBV10-3 and TRBJ1-2; 9 positions match TRBD1. The CDR3 spans 12 residues. The germline CDR1 and CDR2 sequences are ENHRY and SYGVKD. V trimming: 8 bases; J trimming: 2 bases; junction bases outside the gene matches: 0. The CDR3 DNA is TGTGCCATCGGGACAGGGAACTATGGCTACACCTTC. This sequence encodes CAIGTGNYGYTF.